A single sample is the source of the 6 T cell receptor beta chains below, sequenced in a study of OX40 agonist ivuxolimab in advanced cancers. The method was immunoSEQ multiplex PCR; TCRdb's version includes in-frame clones alone and lacks a portion of them. The data show over 65,000 clones, 70% to 85% seen once. The sample in question was CD4+ or CD8+ T cells sorted from blood, obtained in a trial of the OX40 agonist ivuxolimab. The receptors here all came from an adult with an advanced solid tumor such as melanoma, head and neck, liver or kidney cancer.

The chain couples TRBV6-1 to TRBJ2-2; D unresolved. V was trimmed by 3 bases and J by 5 bases, leaving 4 bases between them. The CDR3 has 12 residues. Germline V lookup: CDR1 MNHNS, CDR2 SASEGT. The CDR3 coding sequence is TGTGCCAGCAGTGAGCGGACCGGGGAGCTGTTTTTT. This encodes CASSERTGELFF.

The CDR3 here is CASRVRDGSGDVNTIYF. The CDR3 DNA is TGTGCCAGCAGGGTCCGGGACGGGAGCGGCGACGTAAACACCATATATTTT. This chain connects TRBV11-3 to TRBJ1-3, with D perhaps TRBD1 (5 bases). CDR3 length: 17 amino acids. The V and J ends lost 6 bases and 6 bases respectively, with 24 bases between them. Germline CDR1 reads SGHNT; CDR2 reads YENEEA.

V and J are TRBV6-1 and TRBJ2-5; 13 bases agree with TRBD2. CDR1 and CDR2 (germline): MNHNS, SASEGT. The CDR3 has 17 residues. J gave up 4 bases and V 4 bases, and 9 bases lay outside the gene matches. The CDR3 DNA sequence: TGTGCCAGCAGTGTCACCGGGACTAGCGGGATTGGAGAGACCCAGTACTTC. It is translated as CASSVTGTSGIGETQYF.

The chain has TRBV12-1 and TRBJ2-1; the DNA was not used to check the table's D call, TRBD2. TRBV12-1 is tagged as a pseudogene. The length of the CDR3 is 19 residues. CDR3 loop: CASSLSPGLAGVPYNEQFF. CDR3 DNA: TGTGCCAGCAGCTTATCTCCGGGACTAGCGGGAGTGCCCTACAATGAGCAGTTCTTC.

The CDR3 sequence: CASSAQGTSGKYEQYF. Here the CDR3 DNA reads TGTGCCAGCAGTGCCCAAGGGACTAGCGGGAAGTACGAGCAGTACTTC. The chain employs TRBV28 and TRBJ2-7; 13 bases agree with TRBD2. CDR3 length: 16 amino acids. CDR1 and CDR2 from the germline V gene are MDHEN and SYDVKM. V shed 5 bases and J 4 bases; nucleotides not matched to a gene: 8. Together with reference TRBV28 and TRBJ2-7, the CDR3 gives the full variable domain: DVKVTQSSRYLVKRTGEKVFLECVQDMDHENMFWYRQDPGLGLRLIYFSYDVKMKEKGDIPEGYSVSREKKERFSLILESASTNQTSMYLCASSAQGTSGKYEQYFGPGTRLTVT.

CDR3 bases: TGTGCCAGCAGCGCGGACAGGGGGCATCAGCCCCAGCATTTT. It translates to CASSADRGHQPQHF. The gene calls are TRBV28 and TRBJ1-5; TRBD1 agrees at 11 bases. Germline V gene sequence: CDR1 MDHEN, CDR2 SYDVKM. V trimming: 6 bases; J trimming: 5 bases; junction bases outside the gene matches: 3. The CDR3 sequence is 14 residues long.